This T cell receptor gamma chain derives from a study of gamma-delta T cells after stem cell transplantation. Germline V gene lookup returns CDR1 VENAVY and CDR2 YDSYNSRV. This CDR3 contains 12 residues. Remarks on this clone: The protein that TCRdb holds for this DNA derives from a much larger clone and differs from the translated DNA at residue 9, which likely indicates a read error; the protein shown here is translated from the DNA.

TCRdb fed the RT-PCR reads into CATT to redo clone calling. The profile shows some 2,100 gamma-chain clones, under 8% of them singletons. V is TRGV8 and J is TRGJ1 or TRGJ2. The receptor was isolated from a human donor. It is not recorded whose cells these are; they may come from a transplant donor. The sequenced sample was gamma-delta T cells. For the CDR3, the DNA is TGTGCCACCTGGGAGATAGATTATAGGAAACTCTTT. Translating gives CATWEIDYRKLF.